This TCR beta chain was sequenced during a study of blood T cell repertoires in COVID-19. Overall study context: Acute and convalescent COVID-19 specimens originated in the United States, Italy and Spain. PBMCs, B-cell-depleted T cells, or T cells provided the cDNA or gDNA that made up the material.

In the original analysis: The authors estimated nucleated cell counts from reference gene primer amplification. Libraries were prepared by immunoSEQ multiplex PCR; TCRdb keeps only in-frame clonotypes and omits some of them. That table is the source of V, J and clone size, and D and trimming were worked out from the DNA. The sample yields some 260,000 clones, approximately 80% seen once. CDR3 length: 18 amino acids. The germline V gene has CDR1 SGHRS and CDR2 YFSETQ. V dropped 1 base and J dropped 5; count of bases not matched to a gene: 13. J is TRBJ1-2 and V is TRBV5-1; 11 positions agree with TRBD1. This TCR derives from a woman aged 80 or over with active or convalescent COVID-19. Sequencing was performed on peripheral blood. The chain's CDR3 is CASSLSNPGQGVGYGYTF. CDR3 sequence (DNA): TGCGCCAGCAGCTTGAGCAACCCGGGACAGGGGGTTGGTTATGGCTACACCTTC.